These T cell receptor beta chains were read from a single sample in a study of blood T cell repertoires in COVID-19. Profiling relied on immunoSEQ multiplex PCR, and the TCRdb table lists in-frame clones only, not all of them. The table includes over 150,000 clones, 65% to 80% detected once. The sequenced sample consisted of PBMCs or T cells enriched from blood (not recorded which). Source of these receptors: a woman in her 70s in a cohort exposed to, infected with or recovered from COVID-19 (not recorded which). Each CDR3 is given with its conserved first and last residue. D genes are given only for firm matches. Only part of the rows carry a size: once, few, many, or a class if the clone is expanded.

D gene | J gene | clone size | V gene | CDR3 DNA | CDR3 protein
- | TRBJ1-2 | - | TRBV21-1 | TGTGCCAGCAGCAAACCAGGCCCTGGTTGGAACTATGGCTACACCTTC | CASSKPGPGWNYGYTF
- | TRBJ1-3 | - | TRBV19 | TGTGCCAGTAAACAGGACAGCAGGAACACCATATATTTT | CASKQDSRNTIYF
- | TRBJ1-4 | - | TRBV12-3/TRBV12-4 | TGTGCCAGCACCAATTCGAGGGAAAAACTGTTTTTT | CASTNSREKLFF
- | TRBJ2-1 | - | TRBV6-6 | TGTGCCAGCAGTTACTCAGGGAGGTACAATGAGCAGTTCTTC | CASSYSGRYNEQFF
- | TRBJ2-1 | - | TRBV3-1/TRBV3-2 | TGTGCCAGCGCCCCCAGGGGCGGGAGAGGAAACAATGAGCAGTTCTTC | CASAPRGGRGNNEQFF
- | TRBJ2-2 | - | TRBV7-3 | TGTGCCAGCAGCTTAATGGGCGGTGTCGGGAGCACCGGGGAGCTGTTTTTT | CASSLMGGVGSTGELFF
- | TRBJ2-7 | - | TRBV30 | TGTGCCTGGAGTTCCCTGATGGCCGGGGAGCAGTACTTC | CAWSSLMAGEQYF
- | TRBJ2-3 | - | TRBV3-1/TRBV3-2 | TGTGCCAGCAGCCAAGGGGCCGAGGATACGCAGTATTTT | CASSQGAEDTQYF
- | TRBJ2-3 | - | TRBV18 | TGTGCCAGCTCACCCGGGGCAGATACGCAGTATTTT | CASSPGADTQYF
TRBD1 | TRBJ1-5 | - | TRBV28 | TGTGCCAGCCGCCCCGGGCCGGGACAGGGGGACAATCAGCCCCAGCATTTT | CASRPGPGQGDNQPQHF
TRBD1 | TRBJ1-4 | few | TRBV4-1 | TGCGCCAGCAGCCAAGTGGCTCGGGACAGAGAAAAACTGTTTTTT | CASSQVARDREKLFF
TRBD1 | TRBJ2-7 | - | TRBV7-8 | TGTGCCAGCAGGGGTTTTGGACAGGGGGCATTAAACGAGCAGTACTTC | CASRGFGQGALNEQYF
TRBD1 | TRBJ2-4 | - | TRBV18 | TGTGCCAGCTCAGGGACAGGGAAAAACATTCAGTACTTC | CASSGTGKNIQYF
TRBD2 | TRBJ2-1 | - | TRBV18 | TGTGCCAGCTCACCAAGGACTAGCCACTCCTACAATGAGCAGTTCTTC | CASSPRTSHSYNEQFF
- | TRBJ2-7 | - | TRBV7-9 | TGTGCCAGCAGCTTACGCCCGCACGGCTACGAGCAGTACTTC | CASSLRPHGYEQYF
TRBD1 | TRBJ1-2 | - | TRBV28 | TGTGCCAGCACCGATGACAGGGAGTATGGCTACACCTTC | CASTDDREYGYTF
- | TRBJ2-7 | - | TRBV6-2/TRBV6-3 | - | CASSSSLQGSYEQYF
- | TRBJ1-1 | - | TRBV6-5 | TGTGCCAGCAGTTTCCGGGGGGTGATACCGAACACTGAAGCTTTCTTT | CASSFRGVIPNTEAFF
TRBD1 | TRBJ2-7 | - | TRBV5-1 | TGCGCCAGCAGCTTCACAGGGGGAGTCTACGAGCAGTACTTC | CASSFTGGVYEQYF
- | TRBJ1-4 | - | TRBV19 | TGTGCCAGTAGTTTCCAGGTCCTGGGAAAACTGTTTTTT | CASSFQVLGKLFF
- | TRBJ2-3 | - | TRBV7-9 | TGTGCCAGCAGCCCATCCCCTGCGACAGATACGCAGTATTTT | CASSPSPATDTQYF
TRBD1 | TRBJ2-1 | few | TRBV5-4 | TGTGCCAGCAGCTTGGACGGGACAGGGGAGCAGTTCTTC | CASSLDGTGEQFF
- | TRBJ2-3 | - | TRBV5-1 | TGCGCCAGCAGCTTGACAGGGAAAAGCACAGATACGCAGTATTTT | CASSLTGKSTDTQYF
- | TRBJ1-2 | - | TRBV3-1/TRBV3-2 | TGTGCCAGCAGCCTGTACGGGGGTAACCGGGATGGCTACACCTTC | CASSLYGGNRDGYTF
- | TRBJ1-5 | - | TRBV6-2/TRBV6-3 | TGTGCCAGCAGCTTTACAGGATATCAGCCCCAGCATTTT | CASSFTGYQPQHF
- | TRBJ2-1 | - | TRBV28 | TGTGCCAGCAGTTTGGGGAGTAGCTCCTACAATGAGCAGTTCTTC | CASSLGSSSYNEQFF
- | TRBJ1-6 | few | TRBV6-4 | TGTGCCAGCAGGAGAGGTGGAAGTAATTCACCCCTCCACTTT | CASRRGGSNSPLHF